Listed here are 15 T cell receptor beta chains from one sample, sequenced in a study of blood T cell repertoires in COVID-19. The protocol was immunoSEQ multiplex PCR, while the TCRdb copy is restricted to in-frame clones and leaves out a portion. Of 310,000 or so clones listed, 87% are singletons. Material: PBMCs or T cells enriched from blood (not recorded which). Every receptor here comes from a young woman who had recovered from COVID-19.

The gene calls are TRBV6-2 or TRBV6-3 and TRBJ1-4; D is perhaps TRBD1 (6 bases). The CDR3 has 14 amino acids. In germline, CDR1 is MNHEY, CDR2 SVGEGT. V was clipped by 5 bases and J by 5 bases, with 12 bases between them. The CDR3: CASSQGGGNEKLFF. The CDR3 DNA sequence: TGTGCCAGCAGTCAAGGGGGGGGAAATGAAAAACTGTTTTTT.

This clone was found once. This sequence joins TRBV6-6 and TRBJ2-2, with D possibly matching TRBD2 (5 bases). CDR1 is MNHNY, CDR2 SVGAGI, per germline (reference sequence). Trimming took 4 bases from V and 6 from J, leaving 12 bases between them. The CDR3 has 14 residues. This CDR3 is CASSFGVGPGELFF. CDR3 sequence (DNA): TGTGCCAGCAGTTTCGGGGTCGGACCCGGGGAGCTGTTTTTT.

The CDR3 DNA reads as TGTGCCAGCAGTTTAAAACCGGGACAGGGAAGTGAAAAACTGTTTTTT. It specifies CASSLKPGQGSEKLFF. This chain links TRBV6-5 with TRBJ1-4, with 9 nucleotides matching TRBD1. Germline V gene lookup returns CDR1 MNHEY and CDR2 SVGAGI. This CDR3 is 16 amino acids long. The V gene end was trimmed by 4 bases and the J gene end by 7 bases; junction bases not matched to a gene: 10.

V usage is TRBV7-2 and J usage is TRBJ2-7, with TRBD2 matching 8 bases. The junction had 5 bases not matched to a gene; V was cut back by 4 bases and J by 0 bases. CDR1 is SGHTA, CDR2 FQGNSA, per germline. The CDR3 contains 15 residues. In DNA, the CDR3 is TGTGCCAGCAGCTCCCGGGGGGGGAGCTCCTACGAGCAGTACTTC. Translated, it gives CASSSRGGSSYEQYF.

The genes are TRBV5-1 and TRBJ2-3; unclear D gene. Germline V CDR1 and CDR2: SGHRS, YFSETQ. Trimming took off 4 bases at V and 2 bases at J, with 11 bases between the two ends. The CDR3 contains 14 residues. DNA of the CDR3: TGCGCCAGCAGCACCGTGGGCTACACAGATACGCAGTATTTT. Encoded protein: CASSTVGYTDTQYF.

The sample holds one count of this clone. This chain connects TRBV5-6 to TRBJ1-2, with D possibly TRBD1 on 5 matching bases. Germline-derived CDR1 and CDR2 are SGHDT and YYEEEE. The CDR3 is 13 residues long. V was pared by 1 base and J by 2 bases, with 6 bases between. CDR3 region: CASSLRQNYGYTF. CDR3 DNA: TGTGCCAGCAGCTTGAGACAGAACTATGGCTACACCTTC.

This clone was observed a handful of times. CDR3 nucleotides: TGTGCCTGGAGTGTAACTCGGGGGAACACCATATATTTT. Its translation: CAWSVTRGNTIYF. The V gene is TRBV30, the J gene TRBJ1-3, with TRBD1 as a possible D gene (5 bases). The CDR3 loop spans 13 amino acids. The V end lost 0 bases, the J end lost 7 bases, and 10 bases lay between the germline ends. CDR1 and CDR2 from the germline V gene are GTSNPN and SVGIG (reference sequence).

The chain recombines TRBV19 with TRBJ1-2; 9 positions agree with TRBD1. Germline CDR1 reads LNHDA; CDR2 reads SQIVND (reference sequence). The CDR3 is 14 residues long. The ends lost 6 bases at V and 7 bases at J; junction bases unmatched: 9. DNA for the CDR3: TGTGCCAGTAGGCCGTCGGGACAGGGAACTGGCTACACCTTC. This sequence encodes CASRPSGQGTGYTF. The variable domain in full, completed from reference TRBV19 and TRBJ1-2, reads DGGITQSPKYLFRKEGQNVTLSCEQNLNHDAMYWYRQDPGQGLRLIYYSQIVNDFQKGDIAEGYSVSREKKESFPLTVTSAQKNPTAFYLCASRPSGQGTGYTFGSGTRLTVV.

The rearrangement uses TRBV5-1 and TRBJ1-4; 8 bases match TRBD1. CDR1 and CDR2 (germline): SGHRS, YFSETQ. This CDR3 has 14 amino acids. The V and J ends lost 0 bases and 7 bases, in that order; junction bases with no gene match: 2. CDR3 region: CASSLGQGFEKLFF. CDR3 sequence (DNA): TGCGCCAGCAGCTTGGGACAGGGGTTTGAAAAACTGTTTTTT.

The gene calls are TRBV4-1 and TRBJ1-4; D is possibly TRBD1 (5 bases). Trimming took off 4 bases at V and 5 bases at J, with 11 bases between the two ends. CDR1 is MGHRA and CDR2 is YSYEKL in the germline V gene. This CDR3 is 14 amino acids long. CDR3 amino acids: CASSPPAGNEKLFF. CDR3 in DNA: TGCGCCAGCAGCCCCCCCGCAGGGAATGAAAAACTGTTTTTT.

The chain uses TRBV5-1 and TRBJ1-2, with 7 nucleotides matching TRBD1. After removal of 3 bases from V and 5 bases from J, the junction contained 7 bases not matched to a gene. Germline assignment: CDR1 SGHRS and CDR2 YFSETQ. The CDR3 loop spans 14 amino acids. CDR3 nucleotides: TGCGCCAGCAGCTCCTTGGGACAGACTTATGGCTACACCTTC. Translated, it gives CASSSLGQTYGYTF.

This chain links TRBV30 with TRBJ1-2; 10 bases map to TRBD1. The germline CDR1 and CDR2 sequences are GTSNPN and SVGIG (reference sequence). V dropped 4 bases and J dropped 6; count of bases not matched to a gene: 2. This CDR3 region has 12 residues. The CDR3 reads CAWTTGGHGYTF. The CDR3 nucleotides read TGTGCCTGGACGACAGGGGGCCATGGCTACACCTTC.

The rearrangement uses TRBV6-2 or TRBV6-3 and TRBJ1-6, with D hard to call. Germline values: CDR1 MNHEY, CDR2 SVGEGT. There are 16 residues in the CDR3. With 1 base removed from V and 0 bases from J, the gap between germline ends came to 7 bases. CDR3: CASSYFGSSYNSPLHF. In DNA form, the CDR3 reads TGTGCCAGCAGTTACTTCGGGAGCTCCTATAATTCACCCCTCCACTTT.

The chain carries TRBV6-5 and TRBJ1-2; maybe TRBD1 (6 bases). The length of the CDR3 is 16 residues. V was trimmed by 4 bases and J by 8 bases, leaving 23 bases between them. In germline, CDR1 is MNHEY, CDR2 SVGAGI. The chain's CDR3 is CASSSSPTGLLGGYTF. CDR3 coding DNA: TGTGCCAGCAGTTCCTCCCCGACAGGCCTTCTGGGCGGCTACACCTTC.

This rearrangement joins TRBV19 to TRBJ1-3; TRBD1 aligns across 7 bases. The CDR3 loop spans 18 amino acids. The V and J ends lost 5 bases and 0 bases, in that order; junction bases with no gene match: 13. The V gene's germline CDR1 is LNHDA and CDR2 SQIVND (reference sequence). Written as DNA, the CDR3 is TGTGCCAGTAGTCGTGGGGGACAGAGTCTTTCCTCTGGAAACACCATATATTTT. Translated, it gives CASSRGGQSLSSGNTIYF.